The 6 T cell receptor beta chains given below trace back to one sample, sequenced in a study of T-cell memory formation after mild COVID-19. TCRdb re-called the 5' RACE reads with MiXCR, one entry per CDR3 protein. The sample shows under 350,000 distinct CDR3 sequences, 16% of them seen only once. The sample taken for sequencing was PBMCs or a T cell subset sorted from them (not recorded which). The receptors here all came from a man aged 18 to 30 who had mild COVID-19 (a few samples of this study predate the infection). Cell type and time point are not known.

The V gene is TRBV12-3 or TRBV12-4, the J gene TRBJ1-2; D is ambiguous. The length of the CDR3 is 12 residues. Trimming left V 5 bases short and J 8 bases short, with 12 bases between. The CDR3 protein is CASSNSMRGYTF. The DNA of the CDR3 is TGTGCCAGCAGTAACTCAATGCGGGGCTACACCTTC.

In this sample, this clonotype turned up a few times. The chain couples TRBV10-3 to TRBJ1-1, with D possibly matching TRBD1 (6 bases). The ends were cut back, 6 bases at V and 6 bases at J, with 11 bases in the middle. This CDR3 spans 12 amino acids. Germline V gene lookup returns CDR1 ENHRY and CDR2 SYGVKD. The CDR3 loop reads CAISEGGPEAFF. In DNA, the CDR3 is TGTGCCATCAGCGAGGGGGGCCCTGAAGCTTTCTTT.

This clonotype was counted a few times. This sequence joins TRBV20-1 and TRBJ1-5; D gene ambiguous. The CDR3 sequence is 13 residues long. In germline, CDR1 is DFQATT, CDR2 SNEGSKA (reference sequence). Trimming took 7 bases from V and 5 from J, leaving 15 bases between them. The CDR3 nucleotides are TGCAGTGTTGGAGGAAGCTCGGATCAGCCCCAGCATTTT. It is translated as CSVGGSSDQPQHF.

This chain uses TRBV4-3 with TRBJ2-2; 9 bases fit TRBD2. The CDR3 is 15 residues long. CDR1 LGHNA and CDR2 YSLEER come from the germline V gene. V lost 4 bases and J lost 5; bases outside the gene matches: 5. The CDR3 DNA reads TGCGCCAGCAGCCGGACTAGCGACCTGACCGGGGAGCTGTTTTTT. Protein product: CASSRTSDLTGELFF.

This clonotype was seen only a few times. The J gene is TRBJ2-1, the V gene TRBV2; the D gene is possibly TRBD1 (6 bases). The CDR3 runs 13 residues. Germline lookup yields CDR1 SNHLY and CDR2 FYNNEI. Trimming took off 6 bases at V and 8 bases at J, with 14 bases between the two ends. CDR3 in amino acids: CASRGQGWYEQFF. The CDR3 bases are TGTGCCAGCAGGGGCCAGGGGTGGTATGAGCAGTTCTTC.

Worth noting for this clonotype: It may be a read error: a sequence one base away is much more abundant. The chain combines TRBV5-1 with TRBJ2-1; D is unresolved. Germline CDR1 reads SGHRS; CDR2 reads YFSETQ. The V end was cut by 2 bases, the J end by 7 bases, with 10 bases between. The CDR3 has 13 residues. The CDR3 nucleotides read TGCGCCAGCAGCTTTGGGTGGCAGAATGAGCAGTTCTTC. Protein: CASSFGWQNEQFF.